Below are 6 T cell receptor beta chains sequenced from a single sample in a study of beta chain features in type 1 diabetes. The sequenced template was cDNA made from the entire isolated RNA. The method was immunoSEQ multiplex PCR; TCRdb's version includes in-frame clones alone and lacks a portion of them. The table includes some 330,000 clones, about 10% detected once. Sequenced material: naive CD4+ T cells from blood. The receptor source for this set is a woman aged 25 to 39 in good health.

This clone has more than one count but fewer than ten. For the CDR3, the DNA is TGCGCCAGCAGCCAAACGGGGTTCACAGATACGCAGTATTTT. Translating it yields CASSQTGFTDTQYF. The V call is TRBV5-1, the J call TRBJ2-3; TRBD2 might be the D (5 bases). The CDR3 spans 14 residues. The germline V and J ends were trimmed by 4 bases and 2 bases, with 11 bases remaining between them. Germline V CDR1 and CDR2: SGHRS, YFSETQ.

V and J are TRBV29-1 and TRBJ2-1, with 15 bases fitting TRBD2. CDR1 is SQVTM, CDR2 ANQGSEA, per germline. There are 14 residues in the CDR3. J was trimmed by 10 bases and V by 6 bases; bases with no gene match: 7. In nucleotides, the CDR3 is TGCAGCGTCGGACTAGCGGGAGGGCTGGGGGAGCAGTTCTTC. It codes for CSVGLAGGLGEQFF.

The CDR3 here is CASSSYHSATNEKLFF. In DNA, the CDR3 is TGTGCCAGCAGCTCCTACCACAGTGCAACTAATGAAAAACTGTTTTTT. This chain uses TRBV7-2 with TRBJ1-4; D gene uncertain. Germline V lookup: CDR1 SGHTA, CDR2 FQGNSA. CDR3 length equals 16 residues. V was trimmed by 4 bases and J by 0 bases, leaving 12 bases between them.

The chain employs TRBV19 and TRBJ2-2; the match to TRBD1 covers 7 bases. This CDR3 spans 14 amino acids. V was clipped by 6 bases and J by 5 bases; unmatched bases: 6. Germline CDR1 LNHDA, CDR2 SQIVND (reference sequence). The CDR3 DNA sequence: TGTGCCAGTAGCCTGGGACAGAGGACCGGGGAGCTGTTTTTT. It translates to CASSLGQRTGELFF.

This clone was seen more than once but under ten times. This chain connects TRBV5-4 to TRBJ1-1; unclear D gene. The CDR3 runs to 13 residues. The V gene lost 4 bases and the J gene lost 2 bases, with 9 bases spanning the gap. Germline CDR1 SGHNT, CDR2 YYREEE (reference sequence). The CDR3 nucleotides read TGTGCCAGCAGCGAGGCCATTAACACTGAAGCTTTCTTT. The encoded protein is CASSEAINTEAFF.

This clone turned up a few times. This chain joins TRBV30 and TRBJ2-7; TRBD1 agrees at 7 bases. Per the germline V gene, CDR1 is GTSNPN and CDR2 is SVGIG (reference sequence). This CDR3 has 13 residues. Losses at the gene ends were 4 bases for V and 0 bases for J; bases not matched to a gene: 3. The CDR3, as DNA: TGTGCCTGGAACAGGGGTCTCTCCTACGAGCAGTACTTC. Encoded protein: CAWNRGLSYEQYF.